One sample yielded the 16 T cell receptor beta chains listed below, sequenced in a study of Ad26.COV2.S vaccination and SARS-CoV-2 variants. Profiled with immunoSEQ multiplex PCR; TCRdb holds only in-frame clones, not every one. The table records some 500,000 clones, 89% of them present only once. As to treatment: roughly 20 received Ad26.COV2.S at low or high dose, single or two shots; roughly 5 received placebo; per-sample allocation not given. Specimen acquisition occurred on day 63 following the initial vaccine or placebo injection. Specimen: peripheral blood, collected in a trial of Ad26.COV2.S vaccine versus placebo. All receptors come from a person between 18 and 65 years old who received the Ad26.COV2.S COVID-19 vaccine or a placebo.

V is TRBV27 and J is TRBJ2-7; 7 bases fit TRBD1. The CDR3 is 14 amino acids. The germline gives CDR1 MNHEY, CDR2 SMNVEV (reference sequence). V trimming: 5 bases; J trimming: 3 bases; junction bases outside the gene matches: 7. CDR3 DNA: TGTGCCAGCAGTCGACAGGGTCGGAGCTACGAGCAGTACTTC. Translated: CASSRQGRSYEQYF.

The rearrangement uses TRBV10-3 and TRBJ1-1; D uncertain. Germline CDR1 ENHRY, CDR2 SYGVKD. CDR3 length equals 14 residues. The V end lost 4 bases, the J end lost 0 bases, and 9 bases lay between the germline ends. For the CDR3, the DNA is TGTGCCATCAGTGGCGCTACCGTGAACACTGAAGCTTTCTTT. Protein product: CAISGATVNTEAFF.

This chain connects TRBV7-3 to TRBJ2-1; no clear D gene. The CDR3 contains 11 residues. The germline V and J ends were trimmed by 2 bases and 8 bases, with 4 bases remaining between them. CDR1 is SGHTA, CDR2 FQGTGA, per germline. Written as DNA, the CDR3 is TGTGCCAGCAGCTTAGGGGATGAGCAGTTCTTC. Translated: CASSLGDEQFF.

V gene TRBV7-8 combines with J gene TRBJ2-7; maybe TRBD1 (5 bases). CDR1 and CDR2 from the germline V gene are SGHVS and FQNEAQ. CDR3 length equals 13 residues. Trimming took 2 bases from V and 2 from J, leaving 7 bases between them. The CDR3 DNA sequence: TGTGCCAGCAGCTTAACAGGACCCTACGAGCAGTACGTC. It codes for CASSLTGPYEQYV.

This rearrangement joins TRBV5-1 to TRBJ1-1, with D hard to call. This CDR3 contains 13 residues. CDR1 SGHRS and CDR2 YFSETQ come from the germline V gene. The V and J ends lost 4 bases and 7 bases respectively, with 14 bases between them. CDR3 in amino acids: CASSPNVGVEAFF. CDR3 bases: TGCGCCAGCAGCCCCAACGTCGGGGTTGAAGCTTTCTTT.

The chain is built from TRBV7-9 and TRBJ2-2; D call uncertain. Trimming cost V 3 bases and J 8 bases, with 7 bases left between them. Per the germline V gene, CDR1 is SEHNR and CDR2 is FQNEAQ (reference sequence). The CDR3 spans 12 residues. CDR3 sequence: CASSFQFGELFF. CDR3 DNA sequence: TGTGCCAGCAGCTTCCAGTTTGGGGAGCTGTTTTTT.

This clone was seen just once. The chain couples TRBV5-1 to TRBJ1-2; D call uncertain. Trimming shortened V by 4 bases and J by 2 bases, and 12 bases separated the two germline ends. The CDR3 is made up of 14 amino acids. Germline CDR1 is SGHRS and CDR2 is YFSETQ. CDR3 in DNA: TGCGCCAGCAGCCTAGGGAGTCCCAACTATGGCTACACCTTC. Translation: CASSLGSPNYGYTF.

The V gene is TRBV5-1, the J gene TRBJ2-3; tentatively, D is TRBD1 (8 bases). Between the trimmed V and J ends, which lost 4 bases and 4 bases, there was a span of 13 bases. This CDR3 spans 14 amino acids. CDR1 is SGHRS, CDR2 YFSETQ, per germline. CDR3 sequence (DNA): TGCGCCAGCAGCCCCACAGGGGGGGCAGATACGCAGTATTTT. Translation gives CASSPTGGADTQYF.

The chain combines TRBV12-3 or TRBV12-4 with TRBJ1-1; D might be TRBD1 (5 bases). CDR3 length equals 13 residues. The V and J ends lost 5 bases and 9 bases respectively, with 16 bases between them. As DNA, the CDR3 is TGTGCCAGCAGTCCCAATGTCCAGGGTAAAGCTTTCTTT. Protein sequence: CASSPNVQGKAFF.

CDR3 sequence: CSGGRGNTQYF. The CDR3, as DNA: TGCAGTGGGGGGAGGGGCAATACGCAGTATTTT. The chain carries TRBV20-1 and TRBJ2-3, with 7 bases identical to TRBD2. The V segment lost 7 bases and the J segment 7 bases; nucleotides outside the gene matches: 5. The CDR3 contains 11 residues. The germline V gene has CDR1 DFQATT and CDR2 SNEGSKA (reference sequence).

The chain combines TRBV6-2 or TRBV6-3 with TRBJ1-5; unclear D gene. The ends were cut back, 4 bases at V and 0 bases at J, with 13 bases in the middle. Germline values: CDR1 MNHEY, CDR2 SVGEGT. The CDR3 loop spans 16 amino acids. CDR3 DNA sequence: TGTGCCAGCAGTTCCACCCTCAGAATTAGCAATCAGCCCCAGCATTTT. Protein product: CASSSTLRISNQPQHF.

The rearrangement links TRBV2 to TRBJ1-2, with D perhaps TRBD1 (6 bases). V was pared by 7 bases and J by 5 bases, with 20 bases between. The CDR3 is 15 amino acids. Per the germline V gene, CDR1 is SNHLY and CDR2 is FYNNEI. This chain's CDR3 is CASNRLLRGGYGYTF. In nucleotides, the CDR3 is TGTGCCAGCAACAGACTATTAAGGGGGGGATATGGCTACACCTTC.

For the CDR3, the DNA is TGCGCCAGCAGCTTGAATGCCGGGGAGACCGGGGAGCTGTTTTTT. This sequence encodes CASSLNAGETGELFF. The chain joins TRBV5-1 to TRBJ2-2, with D possibly TRBD2 on 5 matching bases. V was trimmed by 1 base and J by 5 bases, leaving 12 bases between them. The germline V gene encodes CDR1 SGHRS and CDR2 YFSETQ. The CDR3 is 15 residues long.

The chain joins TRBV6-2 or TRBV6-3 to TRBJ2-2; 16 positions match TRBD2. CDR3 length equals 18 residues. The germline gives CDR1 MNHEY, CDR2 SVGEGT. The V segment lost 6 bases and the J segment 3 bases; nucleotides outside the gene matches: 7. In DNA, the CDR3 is TGTGCCAGCAGCCCCGGGACTAGCGGGAGGGCCGACACCGGGGAGCTGTTTTTT. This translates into CASSPGTSGRADTGELFF.

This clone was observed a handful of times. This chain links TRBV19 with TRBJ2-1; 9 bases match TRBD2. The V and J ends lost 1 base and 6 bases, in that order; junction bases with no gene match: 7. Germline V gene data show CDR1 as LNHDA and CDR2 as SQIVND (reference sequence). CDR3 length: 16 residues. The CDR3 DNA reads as TGTGCCAGTAGTATAGTGTGGGGACTAGCTGGCAATGAGCAGTTCTTC. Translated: CASSIVWGLAGNEQFF.

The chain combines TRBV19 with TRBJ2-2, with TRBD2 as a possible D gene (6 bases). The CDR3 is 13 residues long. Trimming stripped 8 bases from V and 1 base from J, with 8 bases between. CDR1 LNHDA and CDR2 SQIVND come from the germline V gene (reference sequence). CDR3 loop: CASGSGNTGELFF. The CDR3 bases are TGTGCCAGTGGTAGCGGGAACACCGGGGAGCTGTTTTTT.